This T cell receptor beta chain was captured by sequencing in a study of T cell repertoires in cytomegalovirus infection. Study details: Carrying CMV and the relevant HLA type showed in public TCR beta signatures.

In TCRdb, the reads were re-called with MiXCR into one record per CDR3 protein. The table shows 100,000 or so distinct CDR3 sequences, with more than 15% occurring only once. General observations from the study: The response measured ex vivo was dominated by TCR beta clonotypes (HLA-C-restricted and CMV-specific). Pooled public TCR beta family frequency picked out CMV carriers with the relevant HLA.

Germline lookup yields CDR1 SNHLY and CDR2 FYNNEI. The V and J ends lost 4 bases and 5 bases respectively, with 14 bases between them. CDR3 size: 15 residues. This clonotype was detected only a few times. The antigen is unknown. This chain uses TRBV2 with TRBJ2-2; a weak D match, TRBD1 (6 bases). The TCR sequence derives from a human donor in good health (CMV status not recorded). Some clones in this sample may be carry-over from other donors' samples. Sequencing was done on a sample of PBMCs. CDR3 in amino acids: CASSGRGRETGELFF. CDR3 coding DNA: TGTGCCAGCAGTGGCAGGGGTCGAGAAACCGGGGAGCTGTTTTTT.